This is a list of T cell receptor beta chains from one sample in a study of beta chain features in type 1 diabetes. The repertoire was sequenced with immunoSEQ multiplex PCR; TCRdb's copy has only in-frame clones and lacks some. The data show about 410,000 clones, over 11% seen once. The sample comprised naive CD4+ T cells from blood. These receptors all stem from a man aged 25-45 years in good health. Both conserved end residues are part of each CDR3. The order of the fields is clone size, D gene, V gene, J gene, CDR3 protein, CDR3 DNA. D genes are given only for firm matches. Only part of the rows carry a size: once, few, many, or a class if the clone is expanded.

size: NA; D: NA; V: TRBV7-9; J: TRBJ2-1; CDR3: CASSLNPGVLGNEQFF; DNA: TGTGCCAGCAGCTTAAATCCAGGGGTTCTGGGCAATGAGCAGTTCTTC
size: NA; D: NA; V: TRBV29-1; J: TRBJ2-1; CDR3: CSGADRGNEQFF; DNA: TGCAGCGGGGCGGACAGAGGCAATGAGCAGTTCTTC
size: few; D: NA; V: TRBV27; J: TRBJ2-5; CDR3: CASSFSFGIHGETQYF; DNA: TGTGCCAGCAGTTTTAGTTTTGGGATTCACGGAGAGACCCAGTACTTC
size: NA; D: TRBD2; V: TRBV2; J: TRBJ2-1; CDR3: CASTLASGGGNEQFF; DNA: TGTGCCAGCACCCTAGCCAGCGGGGGGGGTAATGAGCAGTTCTTC
size: few; D: NA; V: TRBV9; J: TRBJ2-4; CDR3: CASSVAQGQNIQYF; DNA: TGTGCGAGCAGCGTAGCCCAGGGTCAAAACATTCAGTACTTC
size: few; D: TRBD2; V: TRBV7-3; J: TRBJ2-1; CDR3: CASSLNSMGLAVYNEQFF; DNA: TGTGCCAGCAGCTTAAACAGTATGGGACTAGCGGTCTACAATGAGCAGTTCTTC
size: few; D: NA; V: TRBV4-3; J: TRBJ2-1; CDR3: CASSQVVDVFSNEQFF; DNA: TGCGCCAGCAGCCAAGTGGTGGATGTCTTTTCCAATGAGCAGTTCTTC
size: NA; D: NA; V: TRBV7-9; J: TRBJ1-4; CDR3: CASSSGGRVNEKLFF; DNA: TGTGCCAGCAGCTCCGGAGGGAGGGTCAATGAAAAACTGTTTTTT
size: few; D: NA; V: TRBV30; J: TRBJ2-3; CDR3: CAWSGKERGTDTQYF; DNA: TGTGCCTGGAGTGGGAAGGAGAGGGGCACAGATACGCAGTATTTT
size: few; D: NA; V: TRBV7-2; J: TRBJ2-5; CDR3: CASSLPGGRETQETQYF; DNA: TGTGCCAGCAGCCTTCCGGGCGGACGGGAGACACAAGAGACCCAGTACTTC
size: NA; D: NA; V: TRBV20-1; J: TRBJ2-5; CDR3: CSVGAQETQYF; DNA: TGCAGTGTAGGGGCGCAAGAGACCCAGTACTTC
size: few; D: NA; V: TRBV29-1; J: TRBJ2-1; CDR3: CSVEGLLNEQFF; DNA: TGCAGCGTTGAGGGACTCTTAAATGAGCAGTTCTTC
size: NA; D: NA; V: TRBV5-1; J: TRBJ2-6; CDR3: CASGGAGGANVLTF; DNA: TGCGCCAGCGGCGGCGCGGGCGGGGCCAACGTCCTGACTTTC
size: few; D: TRBD1; V: TRBV7-2; J: TRBJ2-5; CDR3: CASSLSHRGRETQYF; DNA: TGTGCCAGCAGCTTAAGCCACAGGGGTAGGGAGACCCAGTACTTC
size: few; D: TRBD1; V: TRBV15; J: TRBJ2-4; CDR3: CATSVRDRETQNIQYF; DNA: TGTGCCACCAGCGTCCGGGACAGAGAAACCCAAAACATTCAGTACTTC
size: NA; D: TRBD1; V: TRBV7-2; J: TRBJ1-2; CDR3: CASSQGQGRGYTF; DNA: TGTGCCAGCAGCCAGGGACAGGGCCGGGGCTACACCTTC
size: NA; D: NA; V: TRBV29-1; J: TRBJ1-2; CDR3: CSVGGQYYGYTF; DNA: TGCAGCGTTGGGGGTCAGTACTATGGCTACACCTTC
size: NA; D: NA; V: TRBV29-1; J: TRBJ1-1; CDR3: CSAQHTEAFF; DNA: TGCAGCGCTCAACACACTGAAGCTTTCTTT
size: NA; D: NA; V: TRBV4-3; J: TRBJ1-3; CDR3: CASSQERGNTIYF; DNA: TGCGCCAGCAGCCAAGAGAGAGGAAACACCATATATTTT
size: NA; D: NA; V: TRBV5-1; J: TRBJ2-7; CDR3: CASSLVVLDEQYF; DNA: TGCGCCAGCAGCTTGGTTGTATTGGACGAGCAGTACTTC
size: few; D: NA; V: TRBV11-2; J: TRBJ1-6; CDR3: CASSHVGRVNSPLHF; DNA: TGTGCCAGCAGCCACGTGGGCCGAGTTAATTCACCCCTCCACTTT
size: NA; D: NA; V: TRBV6-5; J: TRBJ1-2; CDR3: CASSSSLTSGFSGYTF; DNA: TGTGCCAGCAGTTCCTCCCTTACAAGCGGGTTTAGTGGCTACACCTTC
size: few; D: NA; V: TRBV5-4; J: TRBJ2-5; CDR3: CASSIVHLRGNQETQYF; DNA: TGTGCCAGCTCAATCGTCCACTTGAGGGGTAACCAAGAGACCCAGTACTTC
size: few; D: TRBD2; V: TRBV19; J: TRBJ2-5; CDR3: CASSRASGRQETQYF; DNA: TGTGCCAGTAGTAGGGCTAGCGGACGACAAGAGACCCAGTACTTC
size: NA; D: NA; V: TRBV5-4; J: TRBJ2-3; CDR3: CASSLKARTNTDTQYF; DNA: TGTGCCAGCAGCTTGAAAGCCAGGACCAACACAGATACGCAGTATTTT
size: NA; D: TRBD1; V: TRBV9; J: TRBJ2-3; CDR3: CASSVQGVRTDTQYF; DNA: TGTGCCAGCAGCGTACAGGGGGTTCGCACAGATACGCAGTATTTT
size: NA; D: NA; V: TRBV9; J: TRBJ1-3; CDR3: CASSERVGDTIYF; DNA: TGTGCCAGCAGCGAAAGGGTAGGGGACACCATATATTTT
size: NA; D: TRBD1; V: TRBV7-6; J: TRBJ2-1; CDR3: CASSLAGTGGNEQFF; DNA: TGTGCCAGCAGCTTAGCCGGGACAGGGGGCAATGAGCAGTTCTTC
size: few; D: TRBD1; V: TRBV25-1; J: TRBJ2-7; CDR3: CASKSADRGHEQYF; DNA: TGTGCCAGTAAGTCCGCGGACAGGGGACACGAGCAGTACTTC
size: NA; D: NA; V: TRBV5-1; J: TRBJ2-7; CDR3: CASSWENSIIYEQYF; DNA: TGCGCCAGCAGCTGGGAAAACTCCATTATCTACGAGCAGTACTTC
size: few; D: TRBD2; V: TRBV7-9; J: TRBJ2-1; CDR3: CASSLGLADEQFF; DNA: TGTGCCAGCAGCCTTGGACTAGCGGATGAGCAGTTCTTC
size: NA; D: NA; V: TRBV7-2; J: TRBJ1-2; CDR3: CASSLRVYGYTF; DNA: TGTGCCAGCAGCTTACGAGTTTATGGCTACACCTTC
size: NA; D: NA; V: TRBV19; J: TRBJ2-2; CDR3: CASKARNRANTGELFF; DNA: TGTGCCAGTAAGGCTCGAAATAGAGCGAACACCGGGGAGCTGTTTTTT
size: NA; D: NA; V: TRBV27; J: TRBJ2-4; CDR3: CASSLSWSAKNIQYF; DNA: TGTGCCAGCAGTTTATCGTGGTCCGCCAAAAACATTCAGTACTTC
size: NA; D: NA; V: TRBV21-1; J: TRBJ2-6; CDR3: CASTQWSANVLTF; DNA: TGTGCCAGTACACAGTGGAGTGCCAACGTCCTGACTTTC
size: NA; D: TRBD1; V: TRBV9; J: TRBJ1-1; CDR3: CASSVGWQGATEAFF; DNA: TGTGCCAGCAGCGTAGGGTGGCAGGGGGCCACTGAAGCTTTCTTT
size: few; D: TRBD1; V: TRBV7-9; J: TRBJ1-1; CDR3: CASSPDRVSTEAFF; DNA: TGTGCCAGCAGCCCCGACAGGGTGTCCACTGAAGCTTTCTTT
size: NA; D: TRBD2; V: TRBV30; J: TRBJ2-1; CDR3: CAWSTAGSSGRDGKFF; DNA: TGTGCCTGGAGTACCGCGGGGTCTAGCGGGAGGGATGGAAAGTTCTTC
size: few; D: TRBD1; V: TRBV10-3; J: TRBJ1-1; CDR3: CAIRDGDRGKEAFF; DNA: TGTGCCATCAGAGACGGGGACAGGGGGAAAGAAGCTTTCTTT
size: NA; D: NA; V: TRBV7-9; J: TRBJ2-1; CDR3: CASKDPRLGYNEQFF; DNA: TGTGCCAGCAAAGATCCGCGCTTGGGGTACAATGAGCAGTTCTTC
size: NA; D: NA; V: TRBV14; J: TRBJ2-3; CDR3: CASSQRGGVTDTQYF; DNA: TGTGCCAGCAGCCAAAGAGGCGGGGTCACAGATACGCAGTATTTT
size: few; D: NA; V: TRBV9; J: TRBJ2-1; CDR3: CASSVQGNYNEQFF; DNA: TGTGCCAGCAGCGTTCAGGGGAATTACAATGAGCAGTTCTTC
size: NA; D: TRBD2; V: TRBV9; J: TRBJ2-2; CDR3: CASSVVSGDTGELFF; DNA: TGTGCCAGCAGCGTAGTTAGCGGGGACACCGGGGAGCTGTTTTTT
size: NA; D: NA; V: TRBV25-1; J: TRBJ2-1; CDR3: CASSDRDVDEQFF; DNA: TGTGCCAGCAGTGACCGGGACGTAGATGAGCAGTTCTTC
size: few; D: NA; V: TRBV20-1; J: TRBJ2-3; CDR3: CSAKVSDTQYF; DNA: TGCAGTGCTAAGGTTAGCGATACGCAGTATTTT
size: few; D: TRBD1; V: TRBV9; J: TRBJ1-2; CDR3: CASSVAADRTNYGYTF; DNA: TGTGCCAGCAGCGTAGCGGCGGACAGGACGAACTATGGCTACACCTTC
size: NA; D: NA; V: TRBV29-1; J: TRBJ2-5; CDR3: CSARTKETQYF; DNA: TGCAGCGCAAGGACCAAAGAGACCCAGTACTTC
size: few; D: NA; V: TRBV7-3; J: TRBJ1-1; CDR3: CASRATGLGEAFF; DNA: TGTGCCAGCAGAGCAACAGGGCTGGGTGAAGCTTTCTTT
size: NA; D: TRBD1; V: TRBV7-2; J: TRBJ1-2; CDR3: CASSSRQGNGYTF; DNA: TGTGCCAGCAGCTCCAGACAGGGAAATGGCTACACCTTC
size: NA; D: NA; V: TRBV7-9; J: TRBJ1-3; CDR3: CASSSWGHGRNTIYF; DNA: TGTGCCAGCAGCTCGTGGGGGCACGGTAGAAACACCATATATTTT
size: few; D: TRBD1; V: TRBV23-1; J: TRBJ1-3; CDR3: CDPTGRGGNTIYF; DNA: TGCGACCCGACAGGGAGGGGTGGAAACACCATATATTTT
size: NA; D: NA; V: TRBV5-1; J: TRBJ2-5; CDR3: CASSLSGPETQYF; DNA: TGCGCCAGCAGCTTGAGCGGACCGGAGACCCAGTACTTC
size: NA; D: TRBD1; V: TRBV6-5; J: TRBJ2-1; CDR3: CASTRTGGAYNEQFF; DNA: TGTGCCAGCACCCGAACAGGGGGCGCTTACAATGAGCAGTTCTTC
size: few; D: TRBD1; V: TRBV30; J: TRBJ2-2; CDR3: CAWSVGQGNTGELFF; DNA: TGTGCCTGGAGTGTGGGACAGGGGAACACCGGGGAGCTGTTTTTT
size: NA; D: TRBD1; V: TRBV6-5; J: TRBJ2-3; CDR3: CASSPDRGLTDTQYF; DNA: TGTGCCAGCAGCCCCGACAGGGGGCTCACAGATACGCAGTATTTT
size: NA; D: NA; V: TRBV7-8; J: TRBJ2-2; CDR3: CASSLRQDVGELFF; DNA: TGTGCCAGCAGCTTAAGGCAGGATGTCGGGGAGCTGTTTTTT
size: few; D: NA; V: TRBV10-3; J: TRBJ2-3; CDR3: CAILISITDTQYF; DNA: TGTGCCATCCTAATCTCGATCACAGATACGCAGTATTTT